A selection of T cell receptor beta chains follows, all from one sample in a study of graft-versus-host responses after intestinal transplantation. TCRdb's table, derived via immunoSEQ multiplex PCR, lists solely in-frame clones and lacks some. This sample has 75,000 to 100,000 clones; roughly 88% occur once, and the top ten carry around 1.4%. The specimen comprised PBMCs, sampled 255 days after intestinal transplant. The receptors derive from a human patient who received an intestinal transplant, so some T cells may come from the graft donor. CDR3s include the opening cysteine and the closing phenylalanine or tryptophan. The order of the fields is V gene, CDR3 protein.

TRBV18	CASSVSTGYEQYF
TRBV19	CASSIDGGASNYGYTF
TRBV28	CASSFRGAAHTIYF
TRBV2	CASSLAGPMNSPLHF
TRBV28	CASSLANYGYTF
TRBV6-5	CASQDGGDSYEQYF
TRBV27	CASSWGGHRLTGELFF
TRBV18	CASSPPQLAGVGEQFF
TRBV19	CASRRRAEANYGYTF
TRBV12-1	CASSSRGGRRLGSETQYF
TRBV6-5	CASSILAGAYNEQFF
TRBV5-1	CASSFEGGGYNEQFF
TRBV10-2	CASSPLGGGADTEAFF
TRBV6-5	CASSYSASQPQHF
TRBV27	CASSFEGQGGRETQYF
TRBV27	CASSRVAGTDTQYF
TRBV28	CASSRLTRDRESSNYGYTF
TRBV2	CASSDGVGGYNEQFF
TRBV5-1	CASSLSWGAQRNYGYTF
TRBV28	CASSPRGAETQYF
TRBV6-1	CASSAGENTEAFF
TRBV28	CASGSLYEQYF
TRBV9	CASSHGGGLNYGYTF
TRBV5-4	CASSLEPAVQAFF
TRBV7-2	CASSLGTYEQYF
TRBV30	CAWSASGAGDTQYF
TRBV5-1	CASSLIPAGNNEQFF
TRBV2	CASSEAYRDRSPLHF
TRBV6-1	CASSEGMSGSLYEQYF
TRBV7-2	CASSLDTQYF
TRBV9	CASSVDPGGSGANVLTF
TRBV9	CASTKGPDPLEQYF
TRBV21-1	CASSKSGTGAQNTEAFF
TRBV7-3	CASSLRGSYTDTQYF
TRBV6-6	CASSPLGREGTDTQYF
TRBV6-5	CASSVAGDSGKLFF
TRBV6-5	CASTARGTDTQYF
TRBV5-1	CASSLDGTASYNEQFF
TRBV30	CAWALTGWHEQYF
TRBV28	CASSGRTGLSNEQFF
TRBV28	CASNKGGGETQYF
TRBV5-5	CASREAGTGNYYNSPLHF
TRBV2	CASRVGTFEAFF
TRBV6-1	CASSDWLAGISYEQYF
TRBV5-1	CASSLARGRETQYF
TRBV19	CASSIRGQGADTQYF
TRBV14	CASSQDLTGELFF
TRBV28	CASSLIRSISGANEQYF
TRBV13	CASSPPGGSYNSPLHF
TRBV7-2	CASSLAPGGRNGELFF
TRBV6-1	CASTYRDRVDGYTF
TRBV30	CAWSVPSGYDWGEQFF
TRBV30	CAWSYSGDTQYF
TRBV6-5	CASSFTGGRTDTQYF
TRBV27	CASHHPGNEQFF